Listed here are 8 T cell receptor beta chains from one sample, sequenced in a study of cytomegalovirus exposure and HLA in healthy donors. PCR involved 60 Vbeta and 13 Jbeta primers. Produced via immunoSEQ multiplex PCR; TCRdb's table is partial and in-frame only. The sample lists 90,000 to 95,000 clones, around 81% occurring once. Material for sequencing was PBMCs. The receptors originated from a man aged 30 to 45 in good health and CMV-seronegative.

This chain connects TRBV2 to TRBJ2-3; D gene uncertain. There are 13 residues in the CDR3. Per the germline V gene, CDR1 is SNHLY and CDR2 is FYNNEI. Deletions cut 8 bases from V and 4 bases from J, with 13 bases between. CDR3 sequence: CASFSGGADTQYF. CDR3 in DNA: TGTGCCAGCTTTTCCGGCGGAGCAGATACGCAGTATTTT.

CDR3 in amino acids: CASSATEGTAYQETQYF. CDR3 bases: TGTGCCAGCAGTGCGACGGAAGGGACAGCGTACCAAGAGACCCAGTACTTC. This chain connects TRBV25-1 to TRBJ2-5, with 7 bases fitting TRBD1. The CDR3 sequence is 17 residues long. Germline CDR1 reads MGHDK; CDR2 reads SYGVNS. V lost 4 bases to trimming and J lost 0 bases; unmatched junction nucleotides: 11.

This chain joins TRBV18 and TRBJ1-1, with D perhaps TRBD1 (6 bases). The germline V gene has CDR1 KGHSH and CDR2 LQKENI. The CDR3 has 15 residues. Trimming left V 2 bases short and J 0 bases short, with 10 bases between. In nucleotides, the CDR3 is TGTGCCAGCTCACCATCGACAGGAATGAACACTGAAGCTTTCTTT. Translation: CASSPSTGMNTEAFF. The full variable domain, in which reference TRBV18 and TRBJ1-1 provide the parts outside the CDR3, is NAGVMQNPRHLVRRRGQEARLRCSPMKGHSHVYWYRQLPEEGLKFMVYLQKENIIDESGMPKERFSAEFPKEGPSILRIQQVVRGDSAAYFCASSPSTGMNTEAFFGQGTRLTVV.

The chain uses TRBV5-1 and TRBJ2-7; 7 bases agree with TRBD1. Germline V gives CDR1 SGHRS, CDR2 YFSETQ. There are 19 residues in the CDR3. With 3 bases clipped from V and 0 bases from J, the junction kept 18 bases outside the gene matches. The DNA for the CDR3 is TGCGCCAGCAGCTCGGAAGGGACAGCAGGAACGATGAGCTCCTACGAGCAGTACGTC. Its translation: CASSSEGTAGTMSSYEQYV.

The CDR3 coding sequence is TGTGCCAGCAGTTTATCGCAGGGGCTCACCGGGGAGCTGTTTTTT. Protein sequence: CASSLSQGLTGELFF. This chain connects TRBV27 to TRBJ2-2, with D perhaps matching TRBD1 (6 bases). V lost 0 bases and J lost 4, with 9 bases in between. CDR1 MNHEY and CDR2 SMNVEV come from the germline V gene (reference sequence). This CDR3 comprises 15 residues.

This chain links TRBV5-1 with TRBJ2-3; the D gene is possibly TRBD2 (6 bases). Germline V gives CDR1 SGHRS, CDR2 YFSETQ. Trimming cost V 0 bases and J 2 bases, with 13 bases left between them. CDR3 length: 16 amino acids. CDR3 in DNA: TGCGCCAGCAGCTTGGGGGGGGACCGACTCACAGATACGCAGTATTTT. Translating gives CASSLGGDRLTDTQYF.

The chain uses TRBV14 and TRBJ2-5, with D possibly being TRBD2 (5 bases). With 2 bases removed from V and 4 bases from J, the gap between germline ends came to 20 bases. The germline CDR1 and CDR2 sequences are SGHDN and FVKESK. CDR3 length: 17 residues. The CDR3 region is CASSQIFSPREGETQYF. The CDR3 DNA reads TGTGCCAGCAGCCAAATCTTCTCGCCCCGGGAAGGAGAGACCCAGTACTTC. Using reference TRBV14 and TRBJ2-5 for the parts outside the CDR3, the full variable domain is EAGVTQFPSHSVIEKGQTVTLRCDPISGHDNLYWYRRVMGKEIKFLLHFVKESKQDESGMPNNRFLAERTGGTYSTLKVQPAELEDSGVYFCASSQIFSPREGETQYFGPGTRLLVL.

The chain couples TRBV7-7 to TRBJ1-5; D gene unclear. Looked up from germline, CDR1 is SSHAT and CDR2 is FNYEAQ (reference sequence). The CDR3 loop spans 17 amino acids. Trimming removed 0 bases from V and 2 bases from J, with 14 bases in between. This CDR3 is CASSLAMGGRRNQPQHF. In DNA form, the CDR3 reads TGTGCCAGCAGCTTAGCAATGGGAGGGAGACGCAATCAGCCCCAGCATTTT.